One and the same sample provided the 18 T cell receptor beta chains below, sequenced in a study of T cells in Graves' hyperthyroidism and ophthalmopathy. RNA transcripts were the template for amplifying TCR beta CDR3 regions. In the first-round RT-PCR of the TCR CDR3, the HTBI primer set was used. MiXCR, applied by TCRdb to the multiplex PCR reads, yields one record per CDR3 protein. The sample carries roughly 130,000 distinct CDR3 sequences, approximately 24% recorded once. The sequencing sample was made of blood. The source of these receptors is a woman in her 50s with Graves' hyperthyroidism that later progressed to Graves' ophthalmopathy.

The rearrangement joins TRBV7-2 to TRBJ2-3; 11 bases agree with TRBD2. The CDR3 length is 15 residues. Losses at the gene ends were 5 bases for V and 6 bases for J; bases not matched to a gene: 7. Germline V gene data show CDR1 as SGHTA and CDR2 as FQGNSA. CDR3 sequence (DNA): TGTGCCAGCAGCGAAACTAGCGGGGGACGGGATACGCAGTATTTT. Encoded protein: CASSETSGGRDTQYF. Complete variable domain (other parts from reference TRBV7-2 and TRBJ2-3): GAGVSQSPSNKVTEKGKDVELRCDPISGHTALYWYRQSLGQGLEFLIYFQGNSAPDKSGLPSDRFSAERTGGSVSTLTIQRTQQEDSAVYLCASSETSGGRDTQYFGPGTRLTVL.

The V and J genes are TRBV6-5 and TRBJ2-5; D is possibly TRBD2 (6 bases). The CDR3 is made up of 14 amino acids. V was trimmed by 2 bases and J by 5 bases, leaving 12 bases between them. The germline CDR1 and CDR2 sequences are MNHEY and SVGAGI. The CDR3 nucleotides are TGTGCCAGCAGTTACGAGGCGGGGAGGGAGACCCAGTACTTC. Residues: CASSYEAGRETQYF.

Of note for this clonotype: This may arise from a read error, as a much more abundant clone is one base away. The chain recombines TRBV27 with TRBJ2-7; D is possibly TRBD1 (5 bases). The CDR3 is 13 amino acids. Germline-derived CDR1 and CDR2 are MNHEY and SMNVEV (reference sequence). CDR3 sequence: CASSSGAVYEQHF. The CDR3 DNA sequence: TGTGCCAGCAGTTCTGGGGCGGTCTACGAGCAGCACTTC.

This clonotype was found many times. The chain is built from TRBV6-2 or TRBV6-3 and TRBJ2-7; TRBD2 agrees at 9 bases. CDR1 MNHEY and CDR2 SVGEGT come from the germline V gene. V lost 0 bases and J lost 5; bases outside the gene matches: 5. The CDR3 covers 15 residues. The CDR3: CASSYSSGRLNEQYF. CDR3 nucleotides: TGTGCCAGCAGTTACTCTAGCGGGAGACTCAACGAGCAGTACTTC.

This clonotype was seen at least ten times. CDR3 in amino acids: CASSPPGGRETQYF. The CDR3 bases are TGTGCCAGCAGCCCCCCAGGGGGCCGGGAGACCCAGTACTTC. The V gene is TRBV3-1, the J gene TRBJ2-5; 8 nucleotides match TRBD1. V was clipped by 4 bases and J by 5 bases; unmatched bases: 6. CDR3 length: 14 amino acids. Germline CDR1 reads LGHDT; CDR2 reads YNNKEL (reference sequence).

The rearrangement joins TRBV6-4 to TRBJ1-2; 9 nucleotides match TRBD1. V was clipped by 3 bases and J by 3 bases; unmatched bases: 8. Germline CDR1 MRHNA, CDR2 SNTAGT. The CDR3 totals 16 residues. The CDR3 sequence is CASSESGTGTYYGYTF. CDR3 in DNA: TGTGCCAGCAGTGAGTCCGGGACAGGGACCTACTATGGCTACACCTTC.

This clonotype was detected many times. V gene TRBV7-9 combines with J gene TRBJ2-7; 9 bases align to TRBD1. V shed 4 bases, J shed 4 bases, and the junction held 8 bases outside the gene matches. The CDR3 contains 15 residues. Germline-derived CDR1 and CDR2 are SEHNR and FQNEAQ (reference sequence). This CDR3 reads CASSSSDRGSYEQYF. DNA for the CDR3: TGTGCCAGCAGCTCCTCGGACAGGGGATCATACGAGCAGTACTTC.

The chain carries TRBV7-2 and TRBJ1-2, with 11 positions matching TRBD1. Germline values: CDR1 SGHTA, CDR2 FQGNSA. The junction had 6 bases not matched to a gene; V was cut back by 0 bases and J by 6 bases. CDR3 size: 16 residues. The DNA for the CDR3 is TGTGCCAGCAGCTTAGCGTGGACAGGGGGCTCCGATGGCTACACCTTC. This sequence encodes CASSLAWTGGSDGYTF.

This clonotype showed up many times. The rearrangement joins TRBV18 to TRBJ2-3, with D possibly matching TRBD1 (6 bases). The germline CDR1 and CDR2 sequences are KGHSH and LQKENI. This CDR3 region has 13 residues. The V and J ends lost 3 bases and 6 bases respectively, with 10 bases between them. CDR3: CASSPHREDTQYF. CDR3 coding DNA: TGTGCCAGCTCACCTCACAGGGAGGATACGCAGTATTTT. Full variable domain (missing parts from reference TRBV18 and TRBJ2-3): NAGVMQNPRHLVRRRGQEARLRCSPMKGHSHVYWYRQLPEEGLKFMVYLQKENIIDESGMPKERFSAEFPKEGPSILRIQQVVRGDSAAYFCASSPHREDTQYFGPGTRLTVL.

A note on this clonotype: At one of its ends the junction is not consistent with the germline gene, which may arise from a read error. The rearrangement links TRBV6-9 to TRBJ2-1; 10 nucleotides match TRBD2. The V gene's germline CDR1 is MNHGY and CDR2 SVAAGI. The CDR3 has 15 residues. CDR3 sequence (DNA): TGCGCCAGCAGTGACGGGTCTAGCGGGAGCAATGAGCAGTTCTTC. It yields the protein CASSDGSSGSNEQFF.

This clonotype appeared once. J is TRBJ1-5 and V is TRBV6-5, with D unclear. The germline V gene has CDR1 MNHEY and CDR2 SVGAGI. V shed 1 base and J shed 7 bases, with 8 bases lying between them. This CDR3 is built from 13 residues. CDR3 nucleotides: TGTGCCAGCAGTTACTTGGGTCACCAGCCCCAGCATTTT. This sequence encodes CASSYLGHQPQHF.

This clonotype appeared many times. The chain recombines TRBV4-1 with TRBJ2-7, with 11 bases fitting TRBD1. Germline V gives CDR1 MGHRA, CDR2 YSYEKL. V shed 3 bases and J 2 bases; nucleotides not matched to a gene: 3. This CDR3 is built from 15 residues. The CDR3 DNA is TGCGCCAGCAGCCAGGGGACAGGGGGTACCTACGAGCAGTACTTC. Its translation is CASSQGTGGTYEQYF.

This clonotype was counted only a few times. V usage is TRBV12-5 and J usage is TRBJ2-1, with 7 bases that match TRBD2. There are 12 residues in the CDR3. V gave up 5 bases and J gave up 14 bases; unmatched junction bases: 9. Germline CDR1 reads LGHNT; CDR2 reads FRNRAP. The chain's CDR3 is CASGEGAGIKFF. CDR3 in DNA: TGTGCTAGTGGTGAGGGAGCGGGGATCAAGTTCTTC.

The V and J genes are TRBV28 and TRBJ2-2; TRBD1 matches 8 bases. The CDR3 extends over 19 amino acids. With V trimmed by 3 bases and J by 2 bases, 14 bases remained unmatched. Germline loops: CDR1 MDHEN, CDR2 SYDVKM. CDR3 nucleotide sequence: TGTGCCAGCAGTTTTGATTGGACAGGGCGGATTCAAAACACCGGGGAGCTGTTTTTT. Protein product: CASSFDWTGRIQNTGELFF.

V gene TRBV6-1 combines with J gene TRBJ2-3; D is undetermined. CDR3 size: 11 residues. Trimming shortened V by 5 bases and J by 6 bases, and 6 bases separated the two germline ends. Germline CDR1 reads MNHNS; CDR2 reads SASEGT. The CDR3 nucleotides are TGTGCCAGCAGTATCTCCGATACGCAGTATTTT. Residues: CASSISDTQYF.

This clonotype has a count of ten or more. This chain links TRBV30 with TRBJ1-1, with TRBD1 as a possible D gene (6 bases). The germline gives CDR1 GTSNPN, CDR2 SVGIG (reference sequence). V lost 1 base to trimming and J lost 0 bases, with 15 bases between them. This CDR3 is 16 amino acids long. This CDR3 reads CAWSAGGRGMNTEAFF. The CDR3 DNA reads as TGTGCCTGGAGTGCCGGGGGGCGAGGGATGAACACTGAAGCTTTCTTT. Supplemented by reference TRBV30 and TRBJ1-1, the full variable domain reads SQTIHQWPATLVQPVGSPLSLECTVEGTSNPNLYWYRQAAGRGLQLLFYSVGIGQISSEVPQNLSASRPQDRQFILSSKKLLLSDSGFYLCAWSAGGRGMNTEAFFGQGTRLTVV.

This clonotype was recorded many times. The rearrangement joins TRBV18 to TRBJ1-1; 7 bases line up with TRBD1. The CDR3 sequence is 14 residues long. V shed 1 base, J shed 5 bases, and the junction held 4 bases outside the gene matches. Per germline, CDR1 KGHSH and CDR2 LQKENI. CDR3 DNA sequence: TGTGCCAGCTCACCACAGGGGGCAAGGACTGAAGCTTTCTTT. Protein sequence: CASSPQGARTEAFF.

This clonotype has a handful of counts. The CDR3 DNA sequence: TGCAGTGCCCCGCTAGCCGATTACAATGAGCAGTTCTTC. Translating it yields CSAPLADYNEQFF. The J gene is TRBJ2-1, the V gene TRBV20-1, with D possibly matching TRBD2 (5 bases). The germline V and J ends were trimmed by 6 bases and 4 bases, with 13 bases remaining between them. CDR3 length: 13 residues. Germline CDR1 is DFQATT and CDR2 is SNEGSKA (reference sequence).